Listed here are 3 T cell receptor beta chains from one sample, sequenced in a study of metastatic and nonmetastatic thyroid tumors. TCRdb called clones again from the PCR reads with MiXCR. The table lists around 15,000 clones, 29% of them singletons. No patient received treatment before thyroid surgery. The sample consisted of blood. The receptors shown here come from a female donor with papillary thyroid cancer or a benign thyroid nodule (not recorded which). Some clones in this sample may be carry-over from other donors' samples.

The chain combines TRBV6-5 with TRBJ1-1, with TRBD1 as a possible D gene (5 bases). This CDR3 has 13 amino acids. Germline assignment: CDR1 MNHEY and CDR2 SVGAGI. V was clipped by 1 base and J by 5 bases, with 8 bases between them. The CDR3 here is CASSYLGETEAFF. The CDR3 DNA follows: TGTGCCAGCAGTTACTTGGGGGAAACTGAAGCTTTCTTT.

This clone has a count of ten or more. The CDR3 spells CASTSRNTGELFF. CDR3 in DNA: TGTGCCAGCACCTCCCGGAACACCGGGGAGCTGTTTTTT. The chain carries TRBV7-8 and TRBJ2-2, with no clear D. The CDR3 extends over 13 amino acids. V was shortened by 7 bases and J by 1 base, with 7 bases between the two germline ends. Germline values: CDR1 SGHVS, CDR2 FQNEAQ. Variable domain in full (rest from reference TRBV7-8 and TRBJ2-2): GAGVSQSPRYKVAKRGQDVALRCDPISGHVSLFWYQQALGQGPEFLTYFQNEAQLDKSGLPSDRFFAERPEGSVSTLKIQRTQQEDSAVYLCASTSRNTGELFFGEGSRLTVL.

This sequence joins TRBV12-3 or TRBV12-4 and TRBJ2-3, with D possibly TRBD1 on 6 matching bases. V dropped 6 bases and J dropped 4 bases, with 20 bases sitting between them. The length of the CDR3 is 16 residues. Here the CDR3 DNA reads TGTGCCAGCAGCCTGCGAACAGGGTCGAGTGCAGATACGCAGTATTTT. Its translation is CASSLRTGSSADTQYF.